Listed below are T cell receptor beta chains from one sample, sequenced in a study of cytomegalovirus exposure and HLA in healthy donors. The method was immunoSEQ multiplex PCR; TCRdb's version includes in-frame clones alone and lacks a portion of them. The data hold about 130,000 clones, with around 79% observed a single time. The sample comprised PBMCs. The origin of the receptors is a male donor in good health and CMV-seronegative. CDR3s include the opening cysteine and the closing phenylalanine or tryptophan. The order of the fields is CDR3 length, J gene, V gene, clone size, D gene, CDR3 protein, CDR3 DNA. A D gene is named only where the DNA matches it firmly. A row's size may be missing; if present it is once, few, many or a size class.

length: 17; J: TRBJ2-5; V: TRBV11-2; size: .; D: TRBD2; CDR3: CASSQLLAGGYQETQYF; DNA: TGTGCCAGCAGCCAACTACTAGCGGGAGGCTACCAAGAGACCCAGTACTTC
length: 16; J: TRBJ2-1; V: TRBV2; size: .; D: .; CDR3: CASSDLGRGSYNEQFF; DNA: TGTGCCAGCAGTGACCTCGGCAGGGGCTCCTACAATGAGCAGTTCTTC
length: 14; J: TRBJ1-4; V: TRBV9; size: .; D: .; CDR3: CASSIQGSNEKLFF; DNA: TGTGCCAGCAGCATACAGGGCTCAAATGAAAAACTGTTTTTT
length: 14; J: TRBJ2-7; V: TRBV7-9; size: once; D: .; CDR3: CASSLAGGTYEQYF; DNA: TGTGCCAGCAGCTTAGCGGGGGGTACCTACGAGCAGTACTTC
length: 14; J: TRBJ1-2; V: TRBV5-6; size: once; D: TRBD1; CDR3: CASRFTTGQGAGTF; DNA: TGTGCCAGCAGGTTTACAACGGGACAGGGGGCCGGCACCTTC
length: 13; J: TRBJ1-5; V: TRBV30; size: .; D: TRBD1; CDR3: CAWSATGGQPQHF; DNA: TGTGCCTGGAGTGCTACAGGGGGCCAGCCCCAGCATTTT
length: 15; J: TRBJ2-5; V: TRBV18; size: .; D: TRBD1; CDR3: CASSPQQGARETQYF; DNA: TGTGCCAGCTCACCACAACAGGGGGCGAGGGAGACCCAGTACTTC
length: 16; J: TRBJ2-1; V: TRBV5-1; size: .; D: .; CDR3: CASSLGVLGVGEEQFF; DNA: TGCGCCAGCAGCTTGGGGGTTTTAGGGGTAGGTGAAGAGCAGTTCTTC
length: 15; J: TRBJ2-3; V: TRBV29-1; size: once; D: TRBD2; CDR3: CSVGVAGGRTDTQYF; DNA: TGCAGCGTTGGGGTAGCGGGAGGGCGCACAGATACGCAGTATTTT
length: 13; J: TRBJ2-7; V: TRBV2; size: .; D: TRBD1; CDR3: CASFRTGAYEQYF; DNA: TGTGCCAGCTTTCGGACAGGGGCCTACGAGCAGTACTTC
length: 16; J: TRBJ2-1; V: TRBV7-9; size: once; D: TRBD2; CDR3: CASSFSTSGSNSEQFF; DNA: TGTGCCAGCAGCTTTTCGACTAGCGGGAGTAATAGTGAGCAGTTCTTC
length: 16; J: TRBJ1-5; V: TRBV4-1; size: .; D: .; CDR3: CASSQTAQGFNQPQHF; DNA: TGCGCCAGCAGCCAGACCGCACAGGGATTCAATCAGCCCCAGCATTTT
length: 16; J: TRBJ2-7; V: TRBV6-5; size: .; D: TRBD2; CDR3: CASSYVWGGTAYEQYF; DNA: TGTGCCAGCAGTTACGTTTGGGGGGGGACGGCCTACGAGCAGTACTTC
length: 14; J: TRBJ1-5; V: TRBV27; size: .; D: .; CDR3: CASSSNNRVQPQHF; DNA: TGTGCCAGCAGTTCCAACAACAGGGTACAGCCCCAGCATTTT
length: 12; J: TRBJ1-2; V: TRBV4-2; size: .; D: .; CDR3: CASSQNRVGYTF; DNA: TGTGCCAGCAGCCAGAACAGGGTCGGCTACACCTTC
length: 16; J: TRBJ1-1; V: TRBV5-6; size: .; D: .; CDR3: CASSARKWATGTEAFF; DNA: TGTGCCAGCAGCGCAAGGAAGTGGGCAACAGGGACTGAAGCTTTCTTT
length: 13; J: TRBJ1-2; V: TRBV19; size: .; D: TRBD1; CDR3: CASNRQGPYGYTF; DNA: TGTGCCAGCAACCGACAGGGGCCCTATGGCTACACCTTC
length: 14; J: TRBJ2-1; V: TRBV27; size: .; D: .; CDR3: CASRTDGQYNEQFF; DNA: TGTGCCAGCAGGACAGACGGACAGTACAATGAGCAGTTCTTC
length: 15; J: TRBJ2-7; V: TRBV14; size: .; D: .; CDR3: CASSQDPQGSYEQYF; DNA: TGTGCCAGCAGCCAAGATCCGCAGGGCTCCTACGAGCAGTACTTC
length: 15; J: TRBJ2-1; V: TRBV7-9; size: few; D: .; CDR3: CASQMRELSYNEQFF; DNA: TGTGCCAGCCAAATGAGGGAACTCTCCTACAATGAGCAGTTCTTC
length: 16; J: TRBJ2-2; V: TRBV11-2; size: .; D: TRBD2; CDR3: CASSLVAGEVTGELFF; DNA: TGTGCCAGCAGCTTAGTTGCGGGAGAAGTAACCGGGGAGCTGTTTTTT
length: 12; J: TRBJ1-1; V: TRBV6-6; size: .; D: TRBD1; CDR3: CASRQGQGTTFF; DNA: TGTGCCAGCAGGCAGGGACAGGGGACGACTTTCTTT
length: 15; J: TRBJ2-7; V: TRBV7-6; size: .; D: TRBD1; CDR3: CASSLQDRGLAEQYF; DNA: TGTGCCAGCAGCTTACAGGACAGGGGGCTCGCCGAGCAGTACTTC
length: 14; J: TRBJ1-1; V: TRBV6-1; size: .; D: .; CDR3: CASSELGDNTEAFF; DNA: TGTGCCAGCAGTGAACTCGGGGATAACACTGAAGCTTTCTTT
length: 12; J: TRBJ1-5; V: TRBV2; size: .; D: .; CDR3: CASSPGDQPQHF; DNA: TGTGCCAGCTCCCCGGGGGATCAGCCCCAGCATTTT
length: 16; J: TRBJ2-3; V: TRBV29-1; size: .; D: TRBD2; CDR3: CSAPGTSGKVTDTQYF; DNA: TGCAGCGCACCCGGGACTAGCGGGAAGGTTACAGATACGCAGTATTTT
length: 12; J: TRBJ2-3; V: TRBV6-1; size: .; D: .; CDR3: CASVSLGDTQYF; DNA: TGTGCCAGCGTTAGCTTGGGAGATACGCAGTATTTT
length: 20; J: TRBJ2-7; V: TRBV27; size: .; D: TRBD2; CDR3: CASRRPGTSGSPRGSYEQYF; DNA: TGTGCCAGCAGACGTCCCGGGACTAGCGGGAGCCCTCGGGGCTCCTACGAGCAGTACTTC
length: 13; J: TRBJ1-1; V: TRBV29-1; size: few; D: .; CDR3: CSVGEAVYTEAFF; DNA: TGCAGCGTAGGGGAGGCGGTATACACTGAAGCTTTCTTT
length: 18; J: TRBJ2-3; V: TRBV2; size: .; D: TRBD2; CDR3: CASSERASGGRSTDTQYF; DNA: TGTGCCAGCAGTGAAAGGGCTAGCGGGGGGCGAAGCACAGATACGCAGTATTTT
length: 16; J: TRBJ1-6; V: TRBV4-3; size: .; D: .; CDR3: CASSQGTGRLDSPLHF; DNA: TGCGCCAGCAGCCAAGGTACGGGGAGATTAGATTCACCCCTCCACTTT
length: 15; J: TRBJ2-5; V: TRBV5-1; size: .; D: TRBD2; CDR3: CASSLALAGEETQYF; DNA: TGCGCCAGCAGCTTGGCTTTAGCGGGAGAAGAGACCCAGTACTTC
length: 15; J: TRBJ2-7; V: TRBV4-1; size: .; D: .; CDR3: CASSLRVGRTYEQYF; DNA: TGCGCCAGCAGCCTGAGGGTCGGGCGGACCTACGAGCAGTACTTC
length: 16; J: TRBJ2-7; V: TRBV5-4; size: .; D: TRBD1; CDR3: CASSGRQGSVNHEQYF; DNA: TGTGCCAGCAGCGGGAGACAGGGTAGTGTTAATCACGAGCAGTACTTC
length: 12; J: TRBJ2-7; V: TRBV25-1; size: .; D: TRBD1; CDR3: CASTGQGYEQYF; DNA: TGTGCCAGCACTGGACAGGGCTACGAGCAGTACTTC
length: 15; J: TRBJ2-1; V: TRBV9; size: .; D: TRBD2; CDR3: CASSAGTSGGNEQFF; DNA: TGTGCCAGCAGCGCCGGGACTAGCGGGGGTAATGAGCAGTTCTTC
length: 14; J: TRBJ2-1; V: TRBV29-1; size: .; D: .; CDR3: CSVGEGAINNEQFF; DNA: TGCAGCGTTGGAGAGGGAGCCATCAACAATGAGCAGTTCTTC
length: 11; J: TRBJ1-2; V: TRBV6-5; size: few; D: .; CDR3: CASSSTGGYTF; DNA: TGTGCCAGCAGTTCCACCGGTGGCTACACCTTC
length: 16; J: TRBJ2-1; V: TRBV18; size: .; D: TRBD2; CDR3: CASSPQGLAGKGEQFF; DNA: TGTGCCAGCTCACCGCAGGGACTAGCGGGGAAGGGCGAGCAGTTCTTC
length: 16; J: TRBJ1-6; V: TRBV14; size: .; D: TRBD1; CDR3: CASSQGRDRGASPLHF; DNA: TGTGCCAGCAGCCAAGGCCGGGACAGGGGCGCTTCACCCCTCCACTTT
length: 14; J: TRBJ2-7; V: TRBV6-5; size: .; D: TRBD2; CDR3: CASRLAGSAYEQYF; DNA: TGTGCCAGTCGGCTAGCGGGATCCGCCTACGAGCAGTACTTC
length: 15; J: TRBJ2-7; V: TRBV5-1; size: few; D: TRBD2; CDR3: CASSEGLAGTYEQYF; DNA: TGCGCCAGCAGCGAGGGACTAGCAGGGACATACGAGCAGTACTTC
length: 14; J: TRBJ1-2; V: TRBV11-2; size: .; D: TRBD1; CDR3: CASSSGTVNYGYTF; DNA: TGTGCCAGCAGCTCAGGGACAGTAAACTATGGCTACACCTTC
length: 15; J: TRBJ1-2; V: TRBV5-4; size: .; D: .; CDR3: CASSLAGRVNYGYTF; DNA: TGTGCCAGCAGCTTGGCGGGCAGGGTCAACTATGGCTACACCTTC
length: 15; J: TRBJ1-2; V: TRBV7-6; size: once; D: TRBD1; CDR3: CASSPGTGGRGGYTF; DNA: TGTGCCAGCAGCCCTGGGACAGGGGGACGAGGTGGCTACACCTTC
length: 14; J: TRBJ2-7; V: TRBV2; size: .; D: TRBD1; CDR3: CASSADRGSYEQYF; DNA: TGTGCCAGCAGCGCGGACAGGGGAAGCTACGAGCAGTACTTC
length: 16; J: TRBJ2-3; V: TRBV27; size: .; D: TRBD2; CDR3: CASSLSTSGKTDTQYF; DNA: TGTGCCAGCAGTTTATCCACTAGCGGGAAGACAGATACGCAGTATTTT
length: 15; J: TRBJ2-7; V: TRBV18; size: few; D: .; CDR3: CASSPKIGASDEQYF; DNA: TGTGCCAGCTCACCCAAAATAGGAGCGTCGGACGAGCAGTACTTC
length: 14; J: TRBJ2-1; V: TRBV2; size: .; D: .; CDR3: CASSVDRSYNEQFF; DNA: TGTGCCAGCAGTGTAGACAGGTCATACAATGAGCAGTTCTTC
length: 15; J: TRBJ2-7; V: TRBV7-2; size: .; D: TRBD2; CDR3: CASSFTSGPAYEQYF; DNA: TGTGCCAGCAGCTTTACTAGCGGGCCGGCCTACGAGCAGTACTTC
length: 16; J: TRBJ2-3; V: TRBV9; size: few; D: TRBD1; CDR3: CASSAGTGPSTDTQYF; DNA: TGTGCCAGCAGCGCCGGGACAGGGCCTAGCACAGATACGCAGTATTTT